What follows is one T cell receptor (beta chain) and its context. These data are taken from a study of chemoradiotherapy in HPV16-positive cancers. The CDR3 is 13 amino acids. V gave up 3 bases and J gave up 8 bases; unmatched junction bases: 6. Germline V lookup: CDR1 MRHNA, CDR2 SNTAGT. Over chemoradiotherapy, repertoires were sampled more than once. Clones were read by immunoSEQ multiplex PCR, and TCRdb kept only the in-frame ones, dropping some. Among 40,000 to 65,000 clones listed, roughly 90% were seen once. The receptor was derived from a human donor with HPV-associated anogenital cancer. The chain recombines TRBV6-4 with TRBJ1-2; 7 bases map to TRBD1. Specimen: blood, collected from a patient who underwent chemoradiotherapy. The CDR3 is CASSESQTGGYTF. For the CDR3, the DNA is TGTGCCAGCAGTGAATCCCAGACAGGGGGCTACACCTTC.